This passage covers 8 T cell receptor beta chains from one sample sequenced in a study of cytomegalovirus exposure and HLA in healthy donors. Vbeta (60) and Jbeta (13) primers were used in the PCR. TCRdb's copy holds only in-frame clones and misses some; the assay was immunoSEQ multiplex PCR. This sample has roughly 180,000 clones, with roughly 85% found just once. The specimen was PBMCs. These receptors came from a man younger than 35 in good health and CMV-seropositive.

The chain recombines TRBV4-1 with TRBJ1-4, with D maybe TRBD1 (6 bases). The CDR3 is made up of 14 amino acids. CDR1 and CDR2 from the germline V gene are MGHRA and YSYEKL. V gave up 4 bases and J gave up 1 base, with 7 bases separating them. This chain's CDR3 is CASSPRGTNEKLFF. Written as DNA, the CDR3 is TGCGCCAGCAGCCCCAGGGGAACTAATGAAAAACTGTTTTTT.

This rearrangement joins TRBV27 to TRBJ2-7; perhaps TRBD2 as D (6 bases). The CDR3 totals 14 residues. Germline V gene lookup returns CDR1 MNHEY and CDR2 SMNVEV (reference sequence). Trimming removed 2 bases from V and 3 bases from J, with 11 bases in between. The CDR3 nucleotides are TGTGCCAGCAGTTTACCGGGGGAGAACTACGAGCAGTACTTC. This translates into CASSLPGENYEQYF.

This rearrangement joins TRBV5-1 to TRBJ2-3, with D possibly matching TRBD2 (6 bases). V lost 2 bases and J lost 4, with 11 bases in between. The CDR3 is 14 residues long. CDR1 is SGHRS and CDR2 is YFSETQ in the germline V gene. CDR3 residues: CASSFSGDSDTQYF. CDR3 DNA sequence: TGCGCCAGCAGCTTTTCGGGGGACTCAGATACGCAGTATTTT.

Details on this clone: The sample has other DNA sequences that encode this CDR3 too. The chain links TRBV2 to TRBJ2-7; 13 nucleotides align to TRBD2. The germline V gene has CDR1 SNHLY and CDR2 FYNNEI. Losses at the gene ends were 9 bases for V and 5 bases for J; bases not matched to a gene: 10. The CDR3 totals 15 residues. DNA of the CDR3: TGTGCCAGACTAGCGGGGGGGCCAGTTAGGAACGAGCAGTACTTC. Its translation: CARLAGGPVRNEQYF.

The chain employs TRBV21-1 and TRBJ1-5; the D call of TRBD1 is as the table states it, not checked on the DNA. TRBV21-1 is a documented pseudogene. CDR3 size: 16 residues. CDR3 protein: CASSKNQAGSNQPQHF. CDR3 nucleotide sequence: TGTGCCAGCAGCAAAAATCAGGCAGGGTCCAATCAGCCCCAGCATTTT.

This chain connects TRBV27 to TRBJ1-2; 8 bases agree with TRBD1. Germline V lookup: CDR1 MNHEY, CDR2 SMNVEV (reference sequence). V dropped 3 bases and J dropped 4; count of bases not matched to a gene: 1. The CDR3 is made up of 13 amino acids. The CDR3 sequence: CASSFGTGYGYTF. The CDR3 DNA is TGTGCCAGCAGTTTTGGGACAGGCTATGGCTACACCTTC.

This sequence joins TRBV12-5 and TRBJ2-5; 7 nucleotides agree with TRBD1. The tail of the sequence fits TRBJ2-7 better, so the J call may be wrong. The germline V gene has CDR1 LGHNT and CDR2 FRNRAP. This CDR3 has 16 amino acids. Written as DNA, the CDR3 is TGTGCTAGTGGTTTGTGGACAGGAGCCTTATCCTACGAGCAGTACTTC. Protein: CASGLWTGALSYEQYF.

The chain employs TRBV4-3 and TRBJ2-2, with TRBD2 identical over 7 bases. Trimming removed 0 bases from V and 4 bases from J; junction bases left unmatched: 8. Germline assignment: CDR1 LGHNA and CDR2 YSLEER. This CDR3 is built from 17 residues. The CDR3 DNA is TGCGCCAGCAGCCAAGAGGCCGGACTAGTATTCACCGGGGAGCTGTTTTTT. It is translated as CASSQEAGLVFTGELFF.